Listed below are T cell receptor beta chains from one sample, sequenced in a study of siplizumab effects on memory and regulatory T cells. Clones were read by immunoSEQ multiplex PCR, and TCRdb kept only the in-frame ones, dropping some. The table records nearly 85,000 clones, just under 95% of them present only once. Sequenced: CD8+ T cells sorted from blood. The receptors come from a human donor in good health. The CDR3 runs from the conserved cysteine through the conserved F or W. A D gene is named only where the DNA matches it firmly. Clone size is shown for a subset of rows, as once, few, many or a class of expanded clone.

D: .
J: TRBJ2-7
length: 15
size: .
V: TRBV5-5
CDR3: CASSLGGGRAYEQYF
DNA: TGTGCCAGCAGCTTGGGAGGTGGGCGGGCCTACGAGCAGTACTTC

D: TRBD2
J: TRBJ2-1
length: 17
size: .
V: TRBV7-8
CDR3: CASSSPPSGSPYNEQFF
DNA: TGTGCCAGCAGCTCCCCCCCTAGCGGGAGCCCCTACAATGAGCAGTTCTTC

D: .
J: TRBJ2-5
length: 12
size: .
V: TRBV6-1
CDR3: CASEPGWETQYF
DNA: TGTGCCAGCGAACCAGGATGGGAGACCCAGTACTTC

D: .
J: TRBJ1-5
length: 14
size: .
V: TRBV6-5
CDR3: CASSSQSGSQPQHF
DNA: TGTGCCAGCAGTTCACAGTCGGGGTCTCAGCCCCAGCATTTT

D: .
J: TRBJ2-5
length: 13
size: .
V: TRBV4-1
CDR3: CASSPTLQETQYF
DNA: TGCGCCAGCAGCCCGACCCTTCAAGAGACCCAGTACTTC

D: .
J: TRBJ2-2
length: 13
size: .
V: TRBV6-4
CDR3: CYSRGRDTGELFF
DNA: TGTTACTCTAGGGGGAGGGACACCGGGGAGCTGTTTTTT

D: .
J: TRBJ2-7
length: 17
size: .
V: TRBV7-9
CDR3: CASSQTSVPGFPYEQYF
DNA: TGTGCCAGCAGTCAAACTTCGGTACCGGGATTCCCATACGAGCAGTACTTC

D: TRBD1
J: TRBJ2-7
length: 17
size: once
V: TRBV19
CDR3: CASSPSSGTGPSYEQYF
DNA: TGTGCCAGTAGTCCATCCTCCGGGACAGGCCCTTCCTACGAGCAGTACTTC

D: TRBD1
J: TRBJ2-1
length: 17
size: .
V: TRBV19
CDR3: CASSIAPQGEGRNEQFF
DNA: TGTGCCAGTAGTATCGCCCCTCAGGGGGAAGGGAGAAATGAGCAGTTCTTC

D: .
J: TRBJ2-7
length: 14
size: once
V: TRBV13
CDR3: CASSTRGFLDEQYF
DNA: TGTGCCAGCAGCACGCGGGGTTTTCTCGACGAGCAGTACTTC

D: TRBD2
J: TRBJ2-1
length: 16
size: .
V: TRBV27
CDR3: CASSILTSGRSYEQFF
DNA: TGTGCCAGCAGTATCCTGACTAGCGGGAGGAGCTATGAGCAGTTCTTC

D: .
J: TRBJ1-2
length: 11
size: .
V: TRBV19
CDR3: CASGSYYGYTF
DNA: TGTGCGTCTGGCAGCTACTATGGCTACACCTTC

D: .
J: TRBJ2-7
length: 14
size: .
V: TRBV11-2
CDR3: CASSLGSADYEQYF
DNA: TGTGCCAGCAGCTTAGGGTCGGCGGATTACGAGCAGTACTTC

D: .
J: TRBJ2-3
length: 15
size: .
V: TRBV5-6
CDR3: CASSSVWVGADTQYF
DNA: TGTGCCAGCAGCTCAGTCTGGGTGGGTGCAGATACGCAGTATTTT

D: TRBD2
J: TRBJ2-1
length: 15
size: .
V: TRBV19
CDR3: CASSFPSGSRNEQFF
DNA: TGTGCCAGTAGTTTTCCTAGCGGGAGTAGGAATGAGCAGTTCTTC

D: TRBD2
J: TRBJ2-3
length: 16
size: .
V: TRBV11-2
CDR3: CASSLLAGDPTDTQYF
DNA: TGTGCCAGCAGCTTACTAGCGGGAGACCCCACAGATACGCAGTATTTT

D: TRBD1
J: TRBJ2-7
length: 13
size: .
V: TRBV25-1
CDR3: CASRDRSRYEQYF
DNA: TGTGCCAGCAGGGACAGGAGCCGCTACGAGCAGTACTTC

D: .
J: TRBJ2-7
length: 14
size: .
V: TRBV6-1
CDR3: CASSESLAPYEQYF
DNA: TGTGCCAGCAGTGAATCTCTGGCGCCATACGAGCAGTACTTC

D: .
J: TRBJ1-4
length: 17
size: .
V: TRBV7-9
CDR3: CASSYNQRITTNEKLFF
DNA: TGTGCCAGCAGCTATAACCAAAGAATTACAACTAATGAAAAACTGTTTTTT

D: .
J: TRBJ2-7
length: 11
size: .
V: TRBV19
CDR3: CASSIGRQQYF
DNA: TGTGCCAGTAGTATCGGCAGGCAGCAGTACTTC

D: TRBD1
J: TRBJ2-1
length: 16
size: .
V: TRBV4-1
CDR3: CASRSAQGAVIDEQFF
DNA: TGCGCCAGCAGATCCGCCCAGGGGGCCGTTATAGATGAGCAGTTCTTC

D: .
J: TRBJ2-7
length: 16
size: .
V: TRBV27
CDR3: CASSLSGEGGWYEQYF
DNA: TGTGCCAGCAGTTTATCGGGGGAGGGGGGCTGGTACGAGCAGTACTTC

D: TRBD1
J: TRBJ2-1
length: 15
size: .
V: TRBV7-6
CDR3: CASSLEGDRYNEQFF
DNA: TGTGCCAGCAGCTTAGAGGGGGACAGGTACAATGAGCAGTTCTTC

D: .
J: TRBJ2-5
length: 13
size: .
V: TRBV27
CDR3: CASSSYPKETQYF
DNA: TGTGCCAGCAGTTCCTATCCGAAAGAGACCCAGTACTTC

D: .
J: TRBJ2-3
length: 12
size: .
V: TRBV5-5
CDR3: CASSPKWNTQYF
DNA: TGTGCCAGCAGCCCTAAATGGAATACGCAGTATTTT

D: TRBD2
J: TRBJ2-7
length: 14
size: once
V: TRBV28
CDR3: CASSSRLAPYEQYF
DNA: TGTGCCAGCAGTTCCCGACTAGCACCCTACGAGCAGTACTTC

D: .
J: TRBJ2-2
length: 17
size: once
V: TRBV2
CDR3: CASSEYGIAYRTGELFF
DNA: TGTGCCAGCAGTGAATACGGGATTGCATATCGCACCGGGGAGCTGTTTTTT

D: .
J: TRBJ2-7
length: 15
size: .
V: TRBV21-1
CDR3: CASSKTPREIYEQYF
DNA: TGTGCCAGCAGCAAAACTCCCAGGGAGATTTACGAGCAGTACTTC

D: TRBD1
J: TRBJ1-1
length: 14
size: .
V: TRBV7-9
CDR3: CASSLDRGNTEAFF
DNA: TGTGCCAGCAGCTTAGACAGGGGTAACACTGAAGCTTTCTTT

D: .
J: TRBJ2-7
length: 14
size: .
V: TRBV7-6
CDR3: CASSLALAGYEQYF
DNA: TGTGCCAGCAGCTTAGCGCTGGCAGGGTACGAGCAGTACTTC

D: .
J: TRBJ2-7
length: 15
size: .
V: TRBV9
CDR3: CASSAAWGASYEQYF
DNA: TGTGCCAGCAGCGCAGCTTGGGGAGCCTCCTACGAGCAGTACTTC

D: .
J: TRBJ1-2
length: 14
size: .
V: TRBV7-9
CDR3: CASSLGQGLYGYTF
DNA: TGTGCCAGCAGCTTAGGGCAGGGGTTGTATGGCTACACCTTC

D: .
J: TRBJ2-1
length: 15
size: .
V: TRBV12-5
CDR3: CASGLDLGMVNEQFF
DNA: TGTGCTAGTGGTTTGGACCTCGGCATGGTCAACGAGCAGTTCTTC

D: TRBD2
J: TRBJ2-7
length: 17
size: .
V: TRBV28
CDR3: CASSPNPGTSGTYEQYF
DNA: TGTGCCAGCAGCCCCAACCCCGGGACTAGCGGGACCTACGAGCAGTACTTC

D: .
J: TRBJ2-1
length: 16
size: .
V: TRBV7-3
CDR3: CASSLWVTGRYNEQFF
DNA: TGTGCCAGCAGCTTATGGGTCACGGGCCGGTACAATGAGCAGTTCTTC